The clone carrying this TCR beta chain was picked up one time. TCRdb keeps only in-frame clones here, not all; method: immunoSEQ multiplex PCR. Of more than 75,000 clones listed, 85% to 95% are singletons. The V end lost 5 bases, the J end lost 11 bases, and 12 bases lay between the germline ends. CDR1 is DFQATT, CDR2 SNEGSKA, per germline (reference sequence). The CDR3 extends over 10 amino acids. These data originate in a study of PD-1 blockade in classical Hodgkin lymphoma. Time point: cycle 4 day 1 (C4D1), after six to seven weeks of nivolumab. Every patient had relapsed following autologous stem cell transplantation, and cohorts differed in brentuximab vedotin exposure.

Sequenced material: peripheral blood mononuclear cells (PBMCs), taken before the fourth cycle of nivolumab. The chain combines TRBV20-1 with TRBJ1-1; a possible D gene is TRBD1 (6 bases). The TCR was taken from a human donor with classical Hodgkin lymphoma. In DNA, the CDR3 is TGCAGTGCTGGGGGGGCCGTCGCTTTCTTT. It is translated as CSAGGAVAFF.